Below are 23 T cell receptor beta chains sequenced from a single sample in a study of blood T cell repertoires in COVID-19. Using immunoSEQ multiplex PCR, the repertoire was profiled, and TCRdb retains in-frame clones only, with some absent. The sample has 250,000 to 300,000 clones; nearly 90% are singletons. Sequenced material: peripheral blood. These receptors came from a woman in her sixties with COVID-19, enrolled during active disease.

This chain joins TRBV3-1 (or the pseudogene TRBV3-2) and TRBJ1-5; 9 bases agree with TRBD1. Germline V gene data show CDR1 as LGHDT and CDR2 as YNNKEL (reference sequence). V dropped 1 base and J dropped 8; count of bases not matched to a gene: 6. The CDR3 spans 15 residues. This CDR3 reads CASSQGTGVREPQHF. In DNA form, the CDR3 reads TGTGCCAGCAGCCAAGGGACAGGGGTCAGGGAGCCCCAGCATTTT.

The chain joins TRBV5-8 to TRBJ1-1; a weak D match, TRBD1 (5 bases). V dropped 1 base and J dropped 0 bases, with 7 bases sitting between them. Germline values: CDR1 SGHTS, CDR2 YDEGEE. The CDR3 runs to 14 residues. CDR3 bases: TGTGCCAGCAGCTTGAGGGGTGTGAACACTGAAGCTTTCTTT. Amino acids: CASSLRGVNTEAFF. The full variable domain, in which reference TRBV5-8 and TRBJ1-1 provide the parts outside the CDR3, is EAGVTQSPTHLIKTRGQQATLRCSPISGHTSVYWYQQALGLGLQFLLWYDEGEERNRGNFPPRFSGRQFPNYSSELNVNALELEDSALYLCASSLRGVNTEAFFGQGTRLTVV.

V is TRBV4-3 and J is TRBJ1-1, with D unclear. Germline V CDR1 and CDR2: LGHNA, YSLEER. This CDR3 is built from 13 residues. V dropped 6 bases and J dropped 1 base, with 9 bases sitting between them. Here the CDR3 DNA reads TGCGCCAGCAGAAAACAACCGAACACTGAAGCTTTCTTT. As protein: CASRKQPNTEAFF.

This chain uses TRBV27 with TRBJ1-2; TRBD1 is a possible D gene (6 bases). V was clipped by 2 bases and J by 1 base, with 8 bases between them. Germline values: CDR1 MNHEY, CDR2 SMNVEV (reference sequence). The CDR3 is 14 residues long. The CDR3 DNA is TGTGCCAGCAGTTTAACAGGGTTTAACTATGGCTACACCTTC. This sequence encodes CASSLTGFNYGYTF.

The rearrangement uses TRBV18 and TRBJ2-7; 7 bases map to TRBD1. From germline, CDR1 is KGHSH and CDR2 LQKENI. The CDR3 runs to 12 residues. The J segment lost 9 bases and the V segment lost 2 bases, leaving 4 bases of the junction unmatched. CDR3 protein: CASSPGQVRQYF. The CDR3 DNA follows: TGTGCCAGCTCACCAGGACAGGTGCGGCAGTACTTC.

CDR3 nucleotides: TGCGCCAGCAGCTTGGGGACGCTACCAGCGGCAGATACGCAGTATTTT. It specifies CASSLGTLPAADTQYF. The chain recombines TRBV5-1 with TRBJ2-3; a weak D match, TRBD2 (5 bases). CDR1 SGHRS and CDR2 YFSETQ come from the germline V gene. The V end was cut by 0 bases, the J end by 4 bases, with 15 bases between. The CDR3 runs 16 residues.

This clone was observed a few times. This chain links TRBV25-1 with TRBJ1-2, with D possibly being TRBD1 (5 bases). The V and J ends lost 1 base and 5 bases respectively, with 8 bases between them. The length of the CDR3 is 13 residues. The germline gives CDR1 MGHDK, CDR2 SYGVNS. The CDR3 nucleotides read TGTGCCAGCAGTGAATCGGGGGGGTATGGCTACACCTTC. Amino acid sequence: CASSESGGYGYTF.

V is TRBV9 and J is TRBJ1-5; 10 bases agree with TRBD1. The CDR3 is 17 amino acids. V was pared by 6 bases and J by 3 bases, with 12 bases of the junction left unmatched. Germline lookup yields CDR1 SGDLS and CDR2 YYNGEE. CDR3 coding DNA: TGTGCCAGCACCCGGGACAGGGGACTACTCCCCAATCAGCCCCAGCATTTT. Translating gives CASTRDRGLLPNQPQHF.

The chain links TRBV5-4 to TRBJ1-1, with D unclear. V dropped 4 bases and J dropped 3 bases, with 19 bases sitting between them. The germline V gene has CDR1 SGHNT and CDR2 YYREEE (reference sequence). The CDR3 contains 16 residues. The CDR3: CASSREGRGPYTEAFF. In DNA form, the CDR3 reads TGTGCCAGCAGCCGGGAGGGCCGGGGTCCGTACACTGAAGCTTTCTTT.

The rearrangement uses TRBV30 and TRBJ1-2; TRBD1 might be the D (5 bases). Germline V gene data show CDR1 as GTSNPN and CDR2 as SVGIG (reference sequence). This CDR3 has 14 residues. With 0 bases removed from V and 1 base from J, the gap between germline ends came to 9 bases. Here the CDR3 reads CAWSVQGINYGYTF. CDR3 nucleotide sequence: TGTGCCTGGAGTGTGCAGGGCATTAACTATGGCTACACCTTC. The variable domain in full, completed from reference TRBV30 and TRBJ1-2, reads SQTIHQWPATLVQPVGSPLSLECTVEGTSNPNLYWYRQAAGRGLQLLFYSVGIGQISSEVPQNLSASRPQDRQFILSSKKLLLSDSGFYLCAWSVQGINYGYTFGSGTRLTVV.

Note on this clone: One end of the junction is discordant with germline, which a read error may explain. J is TRBJ2-2 and V is TRBV7-7, with 11 bases fitting TRBD1. Germline values: CDR1 SSHAT, CDR2 FNYEAQ (reference sequence). CDR3 size: 16 residues. The CDR3 nucleotides are TGTGCTAGCAGCCCCCTCCGGGACAGGGGGTCCGGGGAGCTGTTTTTT. Its translation is CASSPLRDRGSGELFF.

This chain links TRBV7-2 with TRBJ1-5, with D possibly TRBD1 on 6 matching bases. V was trimmed by 0 bases and J by 0 bases, leaving 18 bases between them. This CDR3 contains 19 residues. Looked up from germline, CDR1 is SGHTA and CDR2 is FQGNSA. As DNA, the CDR3 is TGTGCCAGCAGCTTAGCCCTTGGTTACAGGGTCAATAGCAATCAGCCCCAGCATTTT. This codes for CASSLALGYRVNSNQPQHF.

The J gene is TRBJ2-7, the V gene TRBV6-5, with 8 bases matching TRBD1. The ends lost 1 base at V and 6 bases at J; junction bases unmatched: 8. The CDR3 runs 15 residues. The V gene's germline CDR1 is MNHEY and CDR2 SVGAGI. The CDR3 nucleotides read TGTGCCAGCAGTTACTTCTCCCAGGGGGCGGCCGAGCAGTACTTC. This sequence encodes CASSYFSQGAAEQYF.

V is TRBV12-3 or TRBV12-4 and J is TRBJ1-5; perhaps TRBD1 as D (5 bases). V lost 5 bases and J lost 5, with 10 bases in between. The CDR3 extends over 13 amino acids. CDR3: CASSGGVYQPQHF. The DNA for the CDR3 is TGTGCCAGCAGTGGGGGGGTCTATCAGCCCCAGCATTTT.

The V gene is TRBV6-2 or TRBV6-3, the J gene TRBJ1-1; D is possibly TRBD1 (6 bases). Germline V CDR1 and CDR2: MNHEY, SVGEGT. V lost 4 bases, J lost 4 bases, and 13 bases lay in between. This CDR3 comprises 14 residues. The CDR3: CASSLTGRSTEAFF. CDR3 sequence (DNA): TGTGCCAGCAGTTTGACAGGAAGAAGCACTGAAGCTTTCTTT.

The rearrangement joins TRBV3-1 (or the pseudogene TRBV3-2) to TRBJ2-3; D not resolved. The CDR3 covers 13 residues. The V end was cut by 3 bases, the J end by 2 bases, with 6 bases between. Per the germline V gene, CDR1 is LGHDT and CDR2 is YNNKEL (reference sequence). Here the CDR3 DNA reads TGTGCCAGCAGCCAGTTGTACACAGATACGCAGTATTTT. Translated, it gives CASSQLYTDTQYF.

This chain connects TRBV30 to TRBJ2-5; D ambiguous. V lost 2 bases to trimming and J lost 2 bases, with 15 bases between them. The CDR3 sequence is 15 residues long. The germline gives CDR1 GTSNPN, CDR2 SVGIG (reference sequence). CDR3 protein: CAWSNRGHQQETQYF. CDR3 nucleotide sequence: TGTGCCTGGAGTAACCGAGGCCACCAACAAGAGACCCAGTACTTC.

This sequence joins TRBV19 and TRBJ2-6; no definite D call. Germline values: CDR1 LNHDA, CDR2 SQIVND (reference sequence). V dropped 2 bases and J dropped 0 bases, with 5 bases sitting between them. The CDR3 has 15 amino acids. Here the CDR3 reads CASSIRRSGANVLTF. CDR3 sequence (DNA): TGTGCCAGTAGTATACGTCGCTCTGGGGCCAACGTCCTGACTTTC.

The rearrangement joins TRBV5-4 to TRBJ1-4, with D perhaps matching TRBD1 (5 bases). V was trimmed by 0 bases and J by 7 bases, leaving 16 bases between them. The CDR3 spans 16 residues. Per the germline V gene, CDR1 is SGHNT and CDR2 is YYREEE (reference sequence). The CDR3 coding sequence is TGTGCCAGCAGCTTGGGTGCCGGAACAGGTCGTGAAAAACTGTTTTTT. Translated: CASSLGAGTGREKLFF.

The CDR3 reads CASSTGTDTYGYTF. CDR3 DNA: TGCGCCAGCTCAACCGGGACAGATACCTATGGCTACACCTTC. This chain links TRBV5-1 with TRBJ1-2, with 7 bases matching TRBD1. The V segment lost 7 bases and the J segment 4 bases; nucleotides outside the gene matches: 10. The CDR3 has 14 amino acids. Germline CDR1 and CDR2: SGHRS and YFSETQ.

The rearrangement joins TRBV6-5 to TRBJ1-6; a weak D match, TRBD1 (5 bases). The CDR3 sequence is 15 residues long. Trimming left V 7 bases short and J 5 bases short, with 15 bases between. Germline V gene data show CDR1 as MNHEY and CDR2 as SVGAGI. CDR3 nucleotides: TGTGCCAGCAAGGGTCAGGGAGGCCATAATTCACCCCTCCACTTT. It encodes CASKGQGGHNSPLHF.

The V gene is TRBV9, the J gene TRBJ1-1; unclear D gene. Germline V gene sequence: CDR1 SGDLS, CDR2 YYNGEE. The CDR3 runs to 14 residues. V was pared by 4 bases and J by 3 bases, with 13 bases between. The CDR3 is CASSLSDSHTEAFF. Written as DNA, the CDR3 is TGTGCCAGCAGCCTTTCGGACTCTCACACTGAAGCTTTCTTT.

V gene TRBV5-1 combines with J gene TRBJ1-1, with D maybe TRBD1 (5 bases). V shed 6 bases and J shed 5 bases, with 14 bases lying between them. The CDR3 sequence is 13 residues long. Germline CDR1 and CDR2: SGHRS and YFSETQ. CDR3 region: CASTWGLRTEAFF. The CDR3 DNA sequence: TGCGCCAGCACGTGGGGCTTGCGAACTGAAGCTTTCTTT.